The clone carrying this T cell receptor beta chain was found a few times. Per germline, CDR1 LNHDA and CDR2 SQIVND (reference sequence). The V gene lost 0 bases and the J gene lost 7 bases, with 6 bases spanning the gap. The CDR3 contains 13 residues. The data are from a study of STAT5B mutations in CD4+ large granular lymphocyte leukemia. Some clones are missing from TCRdb's copy, which holds only in-frame ones; the method was immunoSEQ multiplex PCR. The table shows roughly 30,000 clones, with more than 75% occurring only once. The receptor comes from a human donor in good health. V gene TRBV19 combines with J gene TRBJ1-4, with D hard to call. Sequences were obtained from CD4+ T cells from blood buffy coats. The CDR3 DNA follows: TGTGCCAGTAGTATAGATTCTACTGAAAAACTGTTTTTT. This translates into CASSIDSTEKLFF.